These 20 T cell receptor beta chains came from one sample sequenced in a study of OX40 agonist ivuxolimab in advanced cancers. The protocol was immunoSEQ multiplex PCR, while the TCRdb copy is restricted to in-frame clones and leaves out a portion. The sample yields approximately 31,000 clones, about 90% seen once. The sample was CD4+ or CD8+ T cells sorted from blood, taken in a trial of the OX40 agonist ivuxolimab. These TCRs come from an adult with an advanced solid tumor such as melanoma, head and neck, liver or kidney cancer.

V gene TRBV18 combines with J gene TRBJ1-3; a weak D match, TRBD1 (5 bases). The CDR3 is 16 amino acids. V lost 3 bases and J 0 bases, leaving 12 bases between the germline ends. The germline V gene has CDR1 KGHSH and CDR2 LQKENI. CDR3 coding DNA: TGTGCCAGCTCACCTGGGACGGTCAACTCTGGAAACACCATATATTTT. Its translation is CASSPGTVNSGNTIYF.

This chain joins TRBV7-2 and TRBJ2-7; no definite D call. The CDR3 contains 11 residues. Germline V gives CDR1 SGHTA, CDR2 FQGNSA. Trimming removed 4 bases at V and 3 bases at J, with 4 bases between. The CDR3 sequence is CASSSIYEQYF. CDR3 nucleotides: TGTGCCAGCAGCTCCATCTACGAGCAGTACTTC.

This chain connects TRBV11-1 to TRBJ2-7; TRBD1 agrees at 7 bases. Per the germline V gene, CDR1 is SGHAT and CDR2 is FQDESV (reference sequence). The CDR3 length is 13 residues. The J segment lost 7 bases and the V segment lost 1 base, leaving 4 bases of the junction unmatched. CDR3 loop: CASSLGQGQEQYF. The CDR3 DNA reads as TGTGCCAGCAGCTTAGGACAGGGACAGGAGCAGTACTTC. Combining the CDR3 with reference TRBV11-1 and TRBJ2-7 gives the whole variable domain EAEVAQSPRYKITEKSQAVAFWCDPISGHATLYWYRQILGQGPELLVQFQDESVVDDSQLPKDRFSAERLKGVDSTLKIQPAELGDSAMYLCASSLGQGQEQYFGPGTRLTVT.

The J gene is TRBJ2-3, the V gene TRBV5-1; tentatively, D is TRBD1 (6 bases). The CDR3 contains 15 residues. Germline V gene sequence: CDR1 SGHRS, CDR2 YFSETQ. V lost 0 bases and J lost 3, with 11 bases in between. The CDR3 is CASSLGPQGTDTQYF. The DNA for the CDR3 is TGCGCCAGCAGCTTGGGTCCACAGGGTACAGATACGCAGTATTTT. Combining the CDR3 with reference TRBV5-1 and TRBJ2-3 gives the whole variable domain KAGVTQTPRYLIKTRGQQVTLSCSPISGHRSVSWYQQTPGQGLQFLFEYFSETQRNKGNFPGRFSGRQFSNSRSEMNVSTLELGDSALYLCASSLGPQGTDTQYFGPGTRLTVL.

In nucleotides, the CDR3 is TGTGCCAGCAACACAGGCAGGCAAGAGACCCAGTACTTC. Its translation: CASNTGRQETQYF. The chain joins TRBV2 to TRBJ2-5; D possibly corresponds to TRBD1 (5 bases). Germline V CDR1 and CDR2: SNHLY, FYNNEI. The CDR3 runs to 13 residues. With 7 bases removed from V and 2 bases from J, the gap between germline ends came to 11 bases.

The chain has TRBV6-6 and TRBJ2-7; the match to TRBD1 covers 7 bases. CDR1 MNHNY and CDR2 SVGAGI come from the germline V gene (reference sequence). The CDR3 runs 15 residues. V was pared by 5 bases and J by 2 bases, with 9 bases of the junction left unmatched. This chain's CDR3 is CASSPWTGQTYEQYF. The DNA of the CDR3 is TGTGCCAGCAGTCCCTGGACAGGACAAACCTACGAGCAGTACTTC.

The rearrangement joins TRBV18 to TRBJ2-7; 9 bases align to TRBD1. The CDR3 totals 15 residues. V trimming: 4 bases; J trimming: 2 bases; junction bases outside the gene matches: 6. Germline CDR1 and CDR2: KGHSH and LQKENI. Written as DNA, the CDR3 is TGTGCCAGCTCACTACAGACAGGGGGGCCCTACGAGCAGTACTTC. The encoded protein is CASSLQTGGPYEQYF.

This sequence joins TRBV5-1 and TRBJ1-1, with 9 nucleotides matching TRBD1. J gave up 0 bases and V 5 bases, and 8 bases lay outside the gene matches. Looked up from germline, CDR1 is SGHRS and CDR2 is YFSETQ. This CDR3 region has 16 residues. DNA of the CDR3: TGCGCCAGCAGACCCGGGACAGGGTCCATGAACACTGAAGCTTTCTTT. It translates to CASRPGTGSMNTEAFF.

The CDR3 bases are TGTGCCATCAGTGATTTGCTCCCCCTTAGCGGGAGCAGGAGGGAGACCCAGTACTTC. Protein: CAISDLLPLSGSRRETQYF. V and J are TRBV10-3 and TRBJ2-5; TRBD2 matches 9 bases. Germline CDR1 is ENHRY and CDR2 is SYGVKD. After removal of 3 bases from V and 5 bases from J, the junction contained 19 bases not matched to a gene. The CDR3 has 19 residues.

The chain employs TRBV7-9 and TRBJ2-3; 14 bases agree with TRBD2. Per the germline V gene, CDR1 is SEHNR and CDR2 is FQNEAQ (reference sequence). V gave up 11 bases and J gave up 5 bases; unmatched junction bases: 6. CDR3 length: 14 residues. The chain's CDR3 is CAGGLAGEGDTQYF. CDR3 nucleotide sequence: TGTGCCGGGGGACTAGCGGGAGAAGGAGATACGCAGTATTTT.

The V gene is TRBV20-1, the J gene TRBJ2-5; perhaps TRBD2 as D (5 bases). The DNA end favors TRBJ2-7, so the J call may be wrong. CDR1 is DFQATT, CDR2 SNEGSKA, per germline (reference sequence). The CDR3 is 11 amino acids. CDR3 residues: CSAGVSYEQYF. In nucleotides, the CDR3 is TGCAGTGCGGGAGTCTCCTACGAGCAGTACTTC.

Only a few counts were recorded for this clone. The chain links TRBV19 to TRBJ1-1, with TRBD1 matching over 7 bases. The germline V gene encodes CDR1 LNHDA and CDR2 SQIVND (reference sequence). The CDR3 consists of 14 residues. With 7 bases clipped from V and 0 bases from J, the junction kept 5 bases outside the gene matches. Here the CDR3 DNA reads TGTGCCAGTACCCTACAGGGGCTGAACACTGAAGCTTTCTTT. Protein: CASTLQGLNTEAFF.

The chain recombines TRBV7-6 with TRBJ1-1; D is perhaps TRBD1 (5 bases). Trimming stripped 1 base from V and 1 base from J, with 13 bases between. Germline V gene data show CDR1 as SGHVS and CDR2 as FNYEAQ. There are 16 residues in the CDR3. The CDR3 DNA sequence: TGTGCCAGCAGCTTAGTAACCTGGAGGGGGAACACTGAAGCTTTCTTT. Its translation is CASSLVTWRGNTEAFF.

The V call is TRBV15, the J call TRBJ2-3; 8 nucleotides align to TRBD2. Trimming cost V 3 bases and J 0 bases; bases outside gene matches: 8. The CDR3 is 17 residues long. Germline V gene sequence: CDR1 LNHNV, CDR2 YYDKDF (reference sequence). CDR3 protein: CATSSRSSGPSTDTQYF. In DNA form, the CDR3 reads TGTGCCACCAGCAGCAGATCTAGCGGGCCAAGCACAGATACGCAGTATTTT.

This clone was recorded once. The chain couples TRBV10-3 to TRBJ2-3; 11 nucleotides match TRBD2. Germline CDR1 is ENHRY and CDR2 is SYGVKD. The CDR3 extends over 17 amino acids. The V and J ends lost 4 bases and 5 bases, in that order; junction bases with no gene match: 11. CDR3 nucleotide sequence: TGTGCCATCAGTGCCTCCGGGACTAGCGGAGCGGGAGATACGCAGTATTTT. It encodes CAISASGTSGAGDTQYF.

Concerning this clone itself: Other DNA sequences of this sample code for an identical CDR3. The CDR3 reads CASSPTGTGNTIYF. Written as DNA, the CDR3 is TGTGCCAGCAGCCCAACAGGGACTGGAAACACCATATATTTT. The genes are TRBV11-2 and TRBJ1-3, with a possible D match to TRBD1 (6 bases). Germline CDR1 reads SGHAT; CDR2 reads FQNNGV. The ends were cut back, 5 bases at V and 2 bases at J, with 10 bases in the middle. This CDR3 is built from 14 residues.

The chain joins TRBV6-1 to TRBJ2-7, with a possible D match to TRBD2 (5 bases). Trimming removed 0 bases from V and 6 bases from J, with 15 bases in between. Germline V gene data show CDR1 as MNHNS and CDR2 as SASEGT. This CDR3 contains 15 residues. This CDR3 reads CASSEARGWTGEQYF. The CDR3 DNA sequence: TGTGCCAGCAGTGAAGCGCGTGGGTGGACTGGCGAGCAGTACTTC.

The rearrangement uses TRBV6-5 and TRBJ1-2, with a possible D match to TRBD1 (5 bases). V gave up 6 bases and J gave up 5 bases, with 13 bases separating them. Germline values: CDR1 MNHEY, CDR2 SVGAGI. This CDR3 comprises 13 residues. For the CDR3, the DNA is TGTGCCAGCAGGGACGGGACGACGTATGGCTACACCTTC. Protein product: CASRDGTTYGYTF.

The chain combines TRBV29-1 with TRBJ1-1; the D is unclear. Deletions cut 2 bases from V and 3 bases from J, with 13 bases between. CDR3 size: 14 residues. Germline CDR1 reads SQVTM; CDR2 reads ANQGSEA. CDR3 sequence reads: CSVEKRVKYTEAFF. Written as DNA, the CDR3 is TGCAGCGTTGAAAAGCGGGTGAAGTACACTGAAGCTTTCTTT. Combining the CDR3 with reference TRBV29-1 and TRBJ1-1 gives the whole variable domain SAVISQKPSRDICQRGTSLTIQCQVDSQVTMMFWYRQQPGQSLTLIATANQGSEATYESGFVIDKFPISRPNLTFSTLTVSNMSPEDSSIYLCSVEKRVKYTEAFFGQGTRLTVV.

The CDR3 is CASSYRLTGATEAFF. CDR3 DNA sequence: TGTGCCAGCAGTTACAGGTTGACAGGGGCGACTGAAGCTTTCTTT. The J gene is TRBJ1-1, the V gene TRBV6-6; 8 nucleotides agree with TRBD1. CDR3 length: 15 amino acids. V lost 2 bases, J lost 5 bases, and 7 bases stayed unmatched. CDR1 is MNHNY and CDR2 is SVGAGI in the germline V gene (reference sequence).